The clone carrying this TCR beta chain was seen a few times. The germline V gene has CDR1 SGHRS and CDR2 YFSETQ. The V gene end was trimmed by 4 bases and the J gene end by 5 bases; junction bases not matched to a gene: 3. The CDR3 spans 14 residues. The data were obtained in a study of blood T cell repertoires in COVID-19. Using immunoSEQ multiplex PCR, the repertoire was profiled, and TCRdb retains in-frame clones only, with some absent. The sample lists 130,000 or so clones, around 80% occurring once. The sequencing input was PBMCs or T cells enriched from blood (not recorded which). The sequence was collected from a man aged 35-49 years with acute COVID-19. V gene TRBV5-1 combines with J gene TRBJ2-2; TRBD1 aligns across 9 bases. The CDR3 DNA sequence: TGCGCCAGCAGCCCGGGACAGGGTACCGGGGAGCTGTTTTTT. The encoded protein is CASSPGQGTGELFF.